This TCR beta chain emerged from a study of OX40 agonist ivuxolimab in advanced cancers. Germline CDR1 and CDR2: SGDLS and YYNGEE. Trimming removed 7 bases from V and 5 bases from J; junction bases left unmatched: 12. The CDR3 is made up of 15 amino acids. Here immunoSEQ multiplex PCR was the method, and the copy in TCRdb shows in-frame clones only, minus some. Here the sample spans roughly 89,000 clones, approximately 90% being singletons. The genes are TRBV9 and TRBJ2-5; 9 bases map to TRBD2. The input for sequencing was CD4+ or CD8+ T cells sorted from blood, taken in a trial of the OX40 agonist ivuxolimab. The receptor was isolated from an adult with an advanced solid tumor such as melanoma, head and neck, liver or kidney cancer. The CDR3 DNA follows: TGTGCCAGCTCTCCCAGGCTAGCGGGGTTTGAGACCCAGTACTTC. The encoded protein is CASSPRLAGFETQYF.